This T cell receptor beta chain was captured in a study of T cells in Graves' hyperthyroidism and ophthalmopathy. Study at large: Peripheral blood specimens were obtained at initial diagnosis, prior to any treatment. Findings of the study overall: The model made its ophthalmopathy prediction, and onset followed a median roughly six months later.

This clonotype showed up many times. Its antigen is undetermined. Template material for amplifying TCR beta CDR3 regions consisted of RNA transcripts. Initially, a first-round RT-PCR of the TCR CDR3 employed the HTBI primer set. A single record per CDR3 protein comes from TCRdb applying MiXCR to the multiplex PCR reads. In the table there are about 350,000 distinct CDR3 sequences, roughly 20% of which are singletons. Germline CDR1 is SGHVS and CDR2 is FQNEAQ. The CDR3 has 15 amino acids. V gave up 4 bases and J gave up 2 bases; unmatched junction bases: 7. Patients with uncontrolled infections, other autoimmune diseases, pregnancy or lactation were excluded. Diagnoses were made from clinical symptoms, serum measures (thyroxine and TRAb), thyroid ultrasound and orbital computed tomography.

The chain is built from TRBV7-8 and TRBJ1-2; 7 bases fit TRBD1. This sequence originates from a woman between 40 and 55 years old with Graves' ophthalmopathy. The sequenced material came from blood. The CDR3: CASSSPGQTNYGYTF. Here the CDR3 DNA reads TGTGCCAGCAGCTCGCCGGGACAGACCAACTATGGCTACACCTTC.